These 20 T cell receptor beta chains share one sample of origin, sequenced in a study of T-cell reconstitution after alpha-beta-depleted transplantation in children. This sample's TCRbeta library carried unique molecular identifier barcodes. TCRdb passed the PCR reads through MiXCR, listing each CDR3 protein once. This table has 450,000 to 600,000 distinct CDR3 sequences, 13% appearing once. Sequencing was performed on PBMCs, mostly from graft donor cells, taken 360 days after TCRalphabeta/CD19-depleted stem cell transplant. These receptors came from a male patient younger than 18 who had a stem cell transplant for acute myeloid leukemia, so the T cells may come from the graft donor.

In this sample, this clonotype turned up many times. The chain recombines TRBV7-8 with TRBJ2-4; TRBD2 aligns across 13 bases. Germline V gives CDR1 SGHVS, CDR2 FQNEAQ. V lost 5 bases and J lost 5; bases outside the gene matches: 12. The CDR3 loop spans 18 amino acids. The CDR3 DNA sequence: TGTGCCAGCAGCCGGGGACTAGCGGGACCCTATCGTGAAAACATTCAGTACTTC. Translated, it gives CASSRGLAGPYRENIQYF.

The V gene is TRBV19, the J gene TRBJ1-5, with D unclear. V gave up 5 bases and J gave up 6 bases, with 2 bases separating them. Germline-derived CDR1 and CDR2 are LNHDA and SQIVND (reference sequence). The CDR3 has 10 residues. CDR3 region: CASSSQPQHF. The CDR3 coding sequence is TGTGCCAGTAGTTCTCAGCCCCAGCATTTT.

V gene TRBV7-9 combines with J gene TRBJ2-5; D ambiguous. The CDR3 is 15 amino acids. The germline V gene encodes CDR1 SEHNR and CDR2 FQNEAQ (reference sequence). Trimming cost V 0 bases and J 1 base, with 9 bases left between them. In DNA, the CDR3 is TGTGCCAGCAGCTTAGCGCTGTCAGCCCAAGAGACCCAGTACTTC. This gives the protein CASSLALSAQETQYF.

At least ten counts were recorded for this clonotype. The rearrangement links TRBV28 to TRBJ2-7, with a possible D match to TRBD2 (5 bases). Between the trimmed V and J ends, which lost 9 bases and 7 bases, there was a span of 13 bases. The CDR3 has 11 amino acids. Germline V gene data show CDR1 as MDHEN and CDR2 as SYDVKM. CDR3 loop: CASRGYVEQYF. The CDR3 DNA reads TGTGCCAGTCGGGGTTATGTGGAGCAGTACTTC.

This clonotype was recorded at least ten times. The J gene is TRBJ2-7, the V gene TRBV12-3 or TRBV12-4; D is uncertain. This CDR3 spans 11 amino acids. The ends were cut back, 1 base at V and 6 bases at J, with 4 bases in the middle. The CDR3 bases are TGTGCCAGCAGTTTAGGGCTCGAGCAGTACTTC. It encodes CASSLGLEQYF.

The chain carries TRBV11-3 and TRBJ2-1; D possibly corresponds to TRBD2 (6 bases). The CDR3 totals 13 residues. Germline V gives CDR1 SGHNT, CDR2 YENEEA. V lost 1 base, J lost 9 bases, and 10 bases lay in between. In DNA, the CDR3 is TGTGCCAGCAGCTTAGTGGTGGGGGGTGAGCAGTTCTTC. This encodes CASSLVVGGEQFF.

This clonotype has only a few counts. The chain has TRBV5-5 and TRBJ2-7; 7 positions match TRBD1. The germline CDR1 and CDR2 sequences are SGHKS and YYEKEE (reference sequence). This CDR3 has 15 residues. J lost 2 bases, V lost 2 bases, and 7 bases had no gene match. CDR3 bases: TGTGCCAGCAGCTTCCTCGGGACAGTAGCCTACGAGCAGTACTTC. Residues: CASSFLGTVAYEQYF.

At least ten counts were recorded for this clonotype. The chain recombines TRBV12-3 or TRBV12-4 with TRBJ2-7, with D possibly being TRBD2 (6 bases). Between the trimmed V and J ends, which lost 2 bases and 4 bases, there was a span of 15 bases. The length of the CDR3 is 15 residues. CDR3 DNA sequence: TGTGCCAGCAGTTTAAGGGGAGGCTACTCATACGAGCAGTACTTC. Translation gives CASSLRGGYSYEQYF.

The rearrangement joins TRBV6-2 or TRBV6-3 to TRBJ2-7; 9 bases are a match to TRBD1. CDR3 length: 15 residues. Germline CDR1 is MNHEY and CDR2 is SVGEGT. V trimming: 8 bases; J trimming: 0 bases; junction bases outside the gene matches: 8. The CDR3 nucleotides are TGTGCCAGCCACGGGACAGGGCAGATCTCCTACGAGCAGTACTTC. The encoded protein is CASHGTGQISYEQYF.

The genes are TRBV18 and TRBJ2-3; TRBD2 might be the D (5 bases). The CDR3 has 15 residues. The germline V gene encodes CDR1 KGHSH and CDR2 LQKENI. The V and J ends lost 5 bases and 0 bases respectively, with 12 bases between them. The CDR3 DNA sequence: TGTGCCAGCTCAGTCCTAGCTGCTAGCACAGATACGCAGTATTTT. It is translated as CASSVLAASTDTQYF. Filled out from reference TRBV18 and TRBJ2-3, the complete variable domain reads NAGVMQNPRHLVRRRGQEARLRCSPMKGHSHVYWYRQLPEEGLKFMVYLQKENIIDESGMPKERFSAEFPKEGPSILRIQQVVRGDSAAYFCASSVLAASTDTQYFGPGTRLTVL.

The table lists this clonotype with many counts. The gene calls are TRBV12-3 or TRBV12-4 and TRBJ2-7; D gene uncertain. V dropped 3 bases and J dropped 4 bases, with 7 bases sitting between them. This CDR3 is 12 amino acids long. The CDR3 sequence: CASSFVGYEQYF. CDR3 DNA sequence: TGTGCCAGCAGTTTCGTCGGGTACGAGCAGTACTTC.

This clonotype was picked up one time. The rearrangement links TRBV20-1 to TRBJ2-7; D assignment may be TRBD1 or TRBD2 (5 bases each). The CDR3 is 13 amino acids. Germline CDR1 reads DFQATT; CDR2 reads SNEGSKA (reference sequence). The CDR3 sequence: CSVGQGVSYEQYF. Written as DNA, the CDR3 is TGCAGCGTCGGGCAGGGAGTCTCCTACGAGCAGTACTTC.

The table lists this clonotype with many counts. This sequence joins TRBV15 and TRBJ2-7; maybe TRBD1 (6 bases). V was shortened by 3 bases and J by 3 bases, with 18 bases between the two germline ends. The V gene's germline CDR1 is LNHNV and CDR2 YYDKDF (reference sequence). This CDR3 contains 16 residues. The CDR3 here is CATSSPTGTSGYEQYF. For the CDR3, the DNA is TGTGCCACCAGCAGCCCGACAGGAACCTCGGGCTACGAGCAGTACTTC.

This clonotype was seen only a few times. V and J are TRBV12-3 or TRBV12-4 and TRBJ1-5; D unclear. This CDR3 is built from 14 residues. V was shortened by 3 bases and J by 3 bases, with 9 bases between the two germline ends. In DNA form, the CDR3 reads TGTGCCAGCAGTTTCCAGGTTATCAATCAGCCCCAGCATTTT. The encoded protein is CASSFQVINQPQHF.

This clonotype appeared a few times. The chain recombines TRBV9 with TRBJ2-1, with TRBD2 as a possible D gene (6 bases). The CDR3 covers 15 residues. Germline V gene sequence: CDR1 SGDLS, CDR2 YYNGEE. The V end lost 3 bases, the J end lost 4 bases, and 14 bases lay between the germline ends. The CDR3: CASSAPGLGYNEQFF. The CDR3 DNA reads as TGTGCCAGCAGCGCCCCGGGACTGGGATACAATGAGCAGTTCTTC.

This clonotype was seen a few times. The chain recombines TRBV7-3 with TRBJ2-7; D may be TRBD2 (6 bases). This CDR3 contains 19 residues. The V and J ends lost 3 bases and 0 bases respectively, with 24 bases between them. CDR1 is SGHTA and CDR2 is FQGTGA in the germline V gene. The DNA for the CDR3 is TGTGCCAGCAGCTTCAACCTTTCATGGCCTAGCGAGGTCTCCTACGAGCAGTACTTC. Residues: CASSFNLSWPSEVSYEQYF.

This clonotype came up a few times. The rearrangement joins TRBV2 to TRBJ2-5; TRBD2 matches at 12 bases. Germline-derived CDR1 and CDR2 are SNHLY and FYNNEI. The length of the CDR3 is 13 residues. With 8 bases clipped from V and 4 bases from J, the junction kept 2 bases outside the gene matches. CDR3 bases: TGTGCCAGCCCGGGACTAGCGGGAGAGACCCAGTACTTC. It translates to CASPGLAGETQYF. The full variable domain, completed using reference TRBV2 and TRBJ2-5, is EPEVTQTPSHQVTQMGQEVILRCVPISNHLYFYWYRQILGQKVEFLVSFYNNEISEKSEIFDDQFSVERPDGSNFTLKIRSTKLEDSAMYFCASPGLAGETQYFGPGTRLLVL.

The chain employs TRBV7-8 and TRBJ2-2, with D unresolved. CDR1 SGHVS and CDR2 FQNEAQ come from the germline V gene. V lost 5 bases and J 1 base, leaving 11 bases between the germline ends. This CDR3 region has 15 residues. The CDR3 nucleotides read TGTGCCAGCAGCCTCAGGTCCTTGAACACCGGGGAGCTGTTTTTT. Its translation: CASSLRSLNTGELFF. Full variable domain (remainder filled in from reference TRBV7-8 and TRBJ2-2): GAGVSQSPRYKVAKRGQDVALRCDPISGHVSLFWYQQALGQGPEFLTYFQNEAQLDKSGLPSDRFFAERPEGSVSTLKIQRTQQEDSAVYLCASSLRSLNTGELFFGEGSRLTVL.

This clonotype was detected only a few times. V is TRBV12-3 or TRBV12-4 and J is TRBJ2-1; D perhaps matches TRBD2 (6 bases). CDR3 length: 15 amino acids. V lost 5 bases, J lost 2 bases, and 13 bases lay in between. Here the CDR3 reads CASSATRGPYNEQFF. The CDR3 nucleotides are TGTGCCAGCAGTGCGACTAGGGGACCCTACAATGAGCAGTTCTTC.

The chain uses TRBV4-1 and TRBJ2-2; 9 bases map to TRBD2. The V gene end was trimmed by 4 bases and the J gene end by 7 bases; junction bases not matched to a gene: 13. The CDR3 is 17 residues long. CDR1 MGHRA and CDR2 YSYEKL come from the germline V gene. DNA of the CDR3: TGCGCCAGCAGCCTCCAATTGGGCGGGAGGGCCCACGGGGAGCTGTTTTTT. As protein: CASSLQLGGRAHGELFF.